A selection of T cell receptor beta chains follows, all from one sample in a study of a mutant IDH1 vaccine in newly diagnosed glioma. Only in-frame clones appear in the TCRdb table, and some are missing; sequencing was by immunoSEQ multiplex PCR. The table has roughly 71,000 clones, just over 85% seen once. Sequencing was performed on PBMCs, taken from a glioma patient treated with radiotherapy, temozolomide or both. The receptors were gathered from a young man with glioma. The CDR3 runs from the conserved cysteine through the conserved F or W. D genes are given only for firm matches. Clone size is stated in some rows and not others, as once, few, many or a class when expanded.

clone_size d_call j_call cdr3_length v_call cdr3_aa cdr3_nt
- - TRBJ1-5 14 TRBV6-6 CASSDGLPNQPQHF TGTGCCAGCAGTGACGGGCTTCCTAATCAGCCCCAGCATTTT
- TRBD1 TRBJ2-7 14 TRBV6-5 CASRPRDRSYEQYF TGTGCCAGCAGGCCGAGGGACAGGTCCTACGAGCAGTACTTC
- - TRBJ2-7 14 TRBV19 CASSRLDSPYEQYF TGTGCCAGTAGTCGATTGGACAGTCCCTACGAGCAGTACTTC
- TRBD1 TRBJ1-3 15 TRBV29-1 CSVLGQGISGNTIYF TGCAGCGTGCTGGGACAGGGGATCTCTGGAAACACCATATATTTT
- - TRBJ2-7 13 TRBV11-3 CASSLSRGAEQYF TGTGCCAGCAGCTTGTCTCGAGGGGCGGAGCAGTACTTC
once TRBD1 TRBJ2-7 14 TRBV5-4 CASSKQGLSYEQYF TGTGCCAGCAGCAAACAGGGGCTTTCCTACGAGCAGTACTTC
once TRBD1 TRBJ2-1 13 TRBV7-6 CASSLQAGTGSFF TGTGCCAGCAGCTTACAAGCCGGGACAGGGTCGTTCTTC
- TRBD1 TRBJ2-7 15 TRBV10-3 CAISDSGTGAYEQYF TGTGCCATCAGTGATTCCGGGACAGGGGCGTACGAGCAGTACTTC
- TRBD2 TRBJ2-5 18 TRBV5-6 CASSLGLSGGSLRETQYF TGTGCCAGCAGCTTAGGGCTAAGCGGGGGGTCGCTTCGGGAGACCCAGTACTTC
- - TRBJ1-6 15 TRBV6-5 CASIDTSSYNSPLHF TGTGCCAGCATTGACACGAGCTCCTATAATTCACCCCTCCACTTT
few - TRBJ1-5 11 TRBV28 CASSLNRPQHF TGTGCCAGCAGTTTAAATCGGCCCCAGCATTTT
- - TRBJ2-7 16 TRBV4-1 CASSQGPGSESYEQYF TGCGCCAGCAGCCAAGGCCCGGGGTCCGAGTCCTACGAGCAGTACTTC
- - TRBJ2-3 14 TRBV23-1 CASSRGAPTDTQYF TGCGCCAGCAGTCGGGGGGCTCCTACAGATACGCAGTATTTT
- - TRBJ1-1 14 TRBV19 CASSGGGQNTEAFF TGTGCCAGTAGCGGGGGGGGACAAAACACTGAAGCTTTCTTT
- - TRBJ1-5 15 TRBV28 CASNIAGAHNQPQHF TGTGCCAGCAACATAGCGGGGGCCCACAATCAGCCCCAGCATTTT
once - TRBJ1-5 13 TRBV6-1 CAGNTEYNQPQHF TGTGCCGGTAATACAGAGTACAATCAGCCCCAGCATTTT
once - TRBJ1-1 12 TRBV19 CASTTGNTEAFF TGTGCCAGTACCACAGGGAACACTGAAGCTTTCTTT
- - TRBJ1-1 15 TRBV28 CASSLLSDGNTEAFF TGTGCCAGCAGTCTTCTCTCGGACGGGAACACTGAAGCTTTCTTT
- - TRBJ2-3 15 TRBV9 CASSGVVGSTDTQYF TGTGCCAGCAGCGGGGTAGTTGGGAGCACAGATACGCAGTATTTT
- - TRBJ2-5 15 TRBV7-9 CASSLYGGAGETQYF TGTGCCAGCAGCTTATATGGTGGGGCTGGGGAGACCCAGTACTTC
- - TRBJ2-7 13 TRBV30 CAWRGSSTYEQYF TGTGCCTGGAGAGGGAGTTCGACTTACGAGCAGTACTTC
once - TRBJ1-5 13 TRBV6-6 CASSRTNNQPQHF TGTGCCAGCAGTCGGACAAACAATCAGCCCCAGCATTTT
- TRBD1 TRBJ1-2 14 TRBV5-1 CASSWTGQGHGYTF TGCGCCAGCAGCTGGACCGGACAGGGGCATGGCTACACCTTC
- - TRBJ2-7 13 TRBV6-5 CASSYGQNYEQYF TGTGCCAGCAGTTACGGGCAAAACTACGAGCAGTACTTC
- - TRBJ1-2 13 TRBV30 CAWSLGGVYGYTF TGTGCCTGGAGCCTGGGAGGGGTCTATGGCTACACCTTC
- - TRBJ2-2 14 TRBV19 CASTTMRGTGELFF TGTGCCAGTACTACAATGCGGGGCACCGGGGAGCTGTTTTTT
- - TRBJ1-5 18 TRBV4-1 CASSQEVGKAGGNQPQHF TGCGCCAGCAGCCAAGAGGTAGGAAAGGCGGGGGGCAATCAGCCCCAGCATTTT
- TRBD1 TRBJ2-1 15 TRBV6-5 CASSYTGTGNNEQFF TGTGCCAGCAGTTACACCGGGACAGGGAACAATGAGCAGTTCTTC
- TRBD2 TRBJ2-1 16 TRBV5-1 CASSLDASGGLNEQFF TGCGCCAGCAGCTTGGACGCGAGCGGGGGGTTGAATGAGCAGTTCTTC
- - TRBJ1-2 14 TRBV4-1 CASSQEGTPYGYTF TGCGCCAGCAGCCAAGAGGGGACACCTTATGGCTACACCTTC
- TRBD2 TRBJ2-7 13 TRBV19 CASSIERGYEQYF TGTGCCAGTAGTATTGAGCGGGGGTACGAGCAGTACTTC
- - TRBJ2-7 12 TRBV2 CASMGELYEQYF TGTGCCAGCATGGGGGAGCTCTACGAGCAGTACTTC
- - TRBJ1-1 12 TRBV15 CATSRPNTEAFF TGTGCCACCAGCAGACCAAACACTGAAGCTTTCTTT
- TRBD2 TRBJ2-5 17 TRBV9 CASSPGSFGGAGETQYF TGTGCCAGCAGTCCCGGCTCCTTCGGGGGGGCCGGGGAGACCCAGTACTTC
- TRBD1 TRBJ1-4 15 TRBV6-1 CASSATTGIGEKLFF TGTGCCAGCAGTGCCACGACAGGGATTGGCGAAAAACTGTTTTTT
- TRBD2 TRBJ2-5 17 TRBV5-1 CASSLGPGTSVTETQYF TGCGCCAGCAGCTTGGGTCCCGGGACTAGCGTGACGGAGACCCAGTACTTC